This entry describes one TCR beta chain. The repertoire was sequenced with immunoSEQ multiplex PCR; TCRdb's copy has only in-frame clones and lacks some. This sample has around 120,000 clones; around nine tenths occur once, and the top ten carry more than 6%. This record comes from a study of T cell responses to AZD1222 COVID-19 vaccine. The germline CDR1 and CDR2 sequences are SGHRS and YFSETQ. The J segment lost 6 bases and the V segment lost 4 bases, leaving 3 bases of the junction unmatched. The CDR3 contains 15 residues. The sequence came from an adult in good health. The chain combines TRBV5-1 with TRBJ2-1; 14 bases fit TRBD2. The specimen comprised peripheral blood, sampled on day 0 of AZD1222 vaccination. CDR3 residues: CASSRGLAGVNEQFF. The CDR3 bases are TGCGCCAGCAGCAGGGGACTAGCGGGAGTCAATGAGCAGTTCTTC.